This T cell receptor (beta chain) was documented in a study of blood T cells in healthy people across ages. Together with a sample-barcoded 5' primer, a J-beta primer mix was included in a second PCR lasting 7 to 11 cycles. MiXCR, run by TCRdb on the 5' RACE reads, gives a single entry per CDR3 protein. The sample holds roughly 1.9 million distinct CDR3 sequences, more than 35% seen once. This CDR3 has 15 residues. V lost 4 bases to trimming and J lost 3 bases; unmatched junction nucleotides: 8. The germline V gene has CDR1 LGHNA and CDR2 YSLEER. This chain links TRBV4-3 with TRBJ2-7, with 8 nucleotides matching TRBD1. The TCR was taken from a human donor in good health. Sequencing was performed on blood. The CDR3 DNA follows: TGCGCCAGCAGCCCGTGGGCAGGGGGCTTCTACGAGCAGTACTTC. Protein sequence: CASSPWAGGFYEQYF.